The clone carrying this T cell receptor beta chain has ten or more counts. In TCRdb, the 5' RACE reads were re-called with MiXCR into one record per CDR3 protein. In the table there are about 25,000 distinct CDR3 sequences, roughly 2.5% of which are singletons. These data originate in a study of CD8 T cells in ankylosing spondylitis. This CDR3 contains 15 residues. Unmatched junction bases numbered 3, after V lost 3 bases and J lost 0 bases. Germline CDR1 SGDLS, CDR2 YYNGEE. Input material: blood, either unsorted or a sorted T cell fraction (not recorded which). The origin of this receptor is a female donor with ankylosing spondylitis or in good health (not recorded which). The V call is TRBV9, the J call TRBJ1-3; TRBD1 matches 7 bases. The CDR3 DNA reads TGTGCCAGCAGCGCGGGGACAGTCTCTGGAAACACCATATATTTT. This sequence encodes CASSAGTVSGNTIYF.